These 27 T cell receptor beta chains came from one sample sequenced in a study of blood T cell repertoires in COVID-19. Generated by immunoSEQ multiplex PCR, the TCRdb table keeps only in-frame clones and is missing some. The sample contains fewer than 35,000 clones, about 79% of which appear only once. The sequenced sample was peripheral blood. These receptors all stem from a human donor in a cohort sampled during active COVID-19.

The chain uses TRBV18 and TRBJ1-4, with 8 bases that match TRBD1. Germline V CDR1 and CDR2: KGHSH, LQKENI. Trimming removed 1 base from V and 3 bases from J; junction bases left unmatched: 4. This CDR3 region has 16 residues. The CDR3 sequence: CASSPQTGAPNEKLFF. The CDR3 DNA reads as TGTGCCAGCTCACCACAGACAGGGGCACCTAATGAAAAACTGTTTTTT.

The chain links TRBV19 to TRBJ1-5; 7 bases map to TRBD1. Trimming at V came to 3 bases and at J to 5 bases, leaving 22 bases not matched to a gene. Germline CDR1 reads LNHDA; CDR2 reads SQIVND (reference sequence). The CDR3 loop spans 20 amino acids. For the CDR3, the DNA is TGTGCCAGTAGTATTCAGTTACAGGGCTTCTCAACCAGGGGGGATCAGCCCCAGCATTTT. It is translated as CASSIQLQGFSTRGDQPQHF. The full variable domain, completed using reference TRBV19 and TRBJ1-5, is DGGITQSPKYLFRKEGQNVTLSCEQNLNHDAMYWYRQDPGQGLRLIYYSQIVNDFQKGDIAEGYSVSREKKESFPLTVTSAQKNPTAFYLCASSIQLQGFSTRGDQPQHFGDGTRLSIL.

This clone was counted a single time. The chain carries TRBV2 and TRBJ2-7; possibly TRBD1 for D (5 bases). The CDR3 runs 14 residues. V was trimmed by 2 bases and J by 3 bases, leaving 11 bases between them. Looked up from germline, CDR1 is SNHLY and CDR2 is FYNNEI. The chain's CDR3 is CASSERARVYEQYF. The CDR3 DNA follows: TGTGCCAGCAGTGAAAGGGCCAGGGTCTACGAGCAGTACTTC.

This clone is a singleton in its sample. CDR3 sequence reads: CASSPRRGGSYEQYF. The CDR3 DNA is TGTGCCAGCAGCCCTCGACGGGGGGGGTCCTACGAGCAGTACTTC. The V gene is TRBV7-2, the J gene TRBJ2-7, with 8 bases matching TRBD2. J gave up 1 base and V 5 bases, and 7 bases lay outside the gene matches. The germline V gene encodes CDR1 SGHTA and CDR2 FQGNSA. The CDR3 consists of 15 residues.

V is TRBV6-2 or TRBV6-3 and J is TRBJ1-2; the D is unclear. Germline values: CDR1 MNHEY, CDR2 SVGEGT. The CDR3 runs to 13 residues. V lost 4 bases, J lost 3 bases, and 9 bases lay in between. The DNA of the CDR3 is TGTGCCAGCAGTTTGGAGGTAGACTATGGCTACACCTTC. Translating gives CASSLEVDYGYTF.

This clone was seen a single time. This chain uses TRBV18 with TRBJ1-1; 7 nucleotides line up with TRBD1. Losses at the gene ends were 2 bases for V and 6 bases for J; bases not matched to a gene: 6. Germline-derived CDR1 and CDR2 are KGHSH and LQKENI. The CDR3 extends over 14 amino acids. The CDR3 spells CASSPGQGDSEAFF. DNA for the CDR3: TGTGCCAGCTCACCAGGGCAGGGGGACTCTGAAGCTTTCTTT. Together with reference TRBV18 and TRBJ1-1, the CDR3 gives the full variable domain: NAGVMQNPRHLVRRRGQEARLRCSPMKGHSHVYWYRQLPEEGLKFMVYLQKENIIDESGMPKERFSAEFPKEGPSILRIQQVVRGDSAAYFCASSPGQGDSEAFFGQGTRLTVV.

This chain links TRBV11-2 with TRBJ2-5; 11 positions match TRBD2. Germline V gene sequence: CDR1 SGHAT, CDR2 FQNNGV. There are 17 residues in the CDR3. The junction had 13 bases not matched to a gene; V was cut back by 1 base and J by 9 bases. The CDR3: CASSLGVAGGSTSAQYF. The CDR3, as DNA: TGTGCCAGCAGCTTAGGTGTAGCGGGGGGGTCCACGTCGGCCCAGTACTTC. Together with reference TRBV11-2 and TRBJ2-5, the CDR3 gives the full variable domain: EAGVAQSPRYKIIEKRQSVAFWCNPISGHATLYWYQQILGQGPKLLIQFQNNGVVDDSQLPKDRFSAERLKGVDSTLKIQPAKLEDSAVYLCASSLGVAGGSTSAQYFGPGTRLLVL.

The V and J genes are TRBV3-1 (or the pseudogene TRBV3-2) and TRBJ2-7; 11 nucleotides align to TRBD2. V was pared by 6 bases and J by 5 bases, with 9 bases of the junction left unmatched. Germline values: CDR1 LGHDT, CDR2 YNNKEL (reference sequence). The CDR3 runs 15 residues. The CDR3: CASRPLAGGPNEQYF. CDR3 DNA sequence: TGTGCCAGCAGGCCTTTAGCGGGGGGGCCCAACGAGCAGTACTTC.

This clone has just one count. V gene TRBV25-1 combines with J gene TRBJ2-7; D uncertain. CDR3 size: 14 residues. With 3 bases removed from V and 1 base from J, the gap between germline ends came to 10 bases. Germline lookup yields CDR1 MGHDK and CDR2 SYGVNS. The CDR3 is CASSDPMESYEQYF. The CDR3 DNA reads TGTGCCAGCAGTGACCCGATGGAGTCCTACGAGCAGTACTTC.

The sample holds one count of this clone. The rearrangement uses TRBV4-2 and TRBJ2-3; TRBD2 agrees at 14 bases. CDR1 is LGHNA and CDR2 is YNFKEQ in the germline V gene. J gave up 6 bases and V 4 bases, and 6 bases lay outside the gene matches. The CDR3 has 16 residues. CDR3 in amino acids: CASSPRLAGGPDTQYF. Written as DNA, the CDR3 is TGTGCCAGCAGCCCCAGACTAGCGGGGGGGCCGGATACGCAGTATTTT.

The chain links TRBV25-1 to TRBJ2-2; 7 bases match TRBD2. CDR1 and CDR2 from the germline V gene are MGHDK and SYGVNS. The CDR3 sequence is 17 residues long. J lost 6 bases, V lost 3 bases, and 13 bases had no gene match. CDR3 DNA sequence: TGTGCCAGCAGTGAGACTCTAGGACTAGGTCGCGCCGGGGAGCTGTTTTTT. Translated, it gives CASSETLGLGRAGELFF.

This clone was seen a few times. The chain has TRBV6-5 and TRBJ1-3; 7 bases are shared with TRBD1. This CDR3 is built from 15 residues. Trimming took 6 bases from V and 3 from J; bases not matched to a gene: 8. From germline, CDR1 is MNHEY and CDR2 SVGAGI. The CDR3 reads CASRGFYRGGNTIYF. The CDR3, as DNA: TGTGCCAGCAGAGGATTCTACAGGGGTGGAAACACCATATATTTT.

This sequence joins TRBV6-4 and TRBJ2-5; D call uncertain. V dropped 4 bases and J dropped 1 base, with 7 bases sitting between them. Germline-derived CDR1 and CDR2 are MRHNA and SNTAGT. The CDR3 spans 13 residues. CDR3 coding DNA: TGTGCCAGCAGTGCGGAGCCCCAAGAGACCCAGTACTTC. The encoded protein is CASSAEPQETQYF.

The chain employs TRBV6-5 and TRBJ2-7; TRBD1 matches 9 bases. This CDR3 has 13 amino acids. The V gene end was trimmed by 10 bases and the J gene end by 0 bases; junction bases not matched to a gene: 4. The germline CDR1 and CDR2 sequences are MNHEY and SVGAGI. The CDR3 DNA reads as TGTGCCATTTCGGGACAGGGCTCCTACGAGCAGTACTTC. Encoded protein: CAISGQGSYEQYF.

The V call is TRBV27, the J call TRBJ1-1, with D unresolved. The CDR3 runs 14 residues. CDR1 and CDR2 (germline): MNHEY, SMNVEV (reference sequence). V lost 6 bases to trimming and J lost 1 base, with 12 bases between them. The CDR3 loop is CASRRAGGNTEAFF. CDR3 DNA: TGTGCCAGCAGACGTGCGGGCGGGAACACTGAAGCTTTCTTT.

The chain links TRBV5-4 to TRBJ2-3; 12 positions agree with TRBD2. V lost 4 bases and J lost 6; bases outside the gene matches: 15. The CDR3 covers 18 residues. The germline V gene encodes CDR1 SGHNT and CDR2 YYREEE (reference sequence). The CDR3 protein is CASSPRTVLAGGLDTQYF. The DNA for the CDR3 is TGTGCCAGCAGCCCCCGTACTGTTCTAGCGGGGGGGCTGGATACGCAGTATTTT.

The V and J genes are TRBV7-9 and TRBJ2-6; tentative D call: TRBD1 (6 bases). The CDR3 consists of 17 residues. CDR1 is SEHNR and CDR2 is FQNEAQ in the germline V gene (reference sequence). The germline V and J ends were trimmed by 5 bases and 1 base, with 15 bases remaining between them. CDR3 bases: TGTGCCAGCAGCGAAGGGGGTGCGGTTTCTGGGGCCAACGTCCTGACTTTC. Its protein product is CASSEGGAVSGANVLTF.

The chain has TRBV7-9 and TRBJ2-3, with a weak D call TRBD1 (5 bases). The CDR3 runs 15 residues. The germline CDR1 and CDR2 sequences are SEHNR and FQNEAQ (reference sequence). V lost 2 bases to trimming and J lost 3 bases, with 12 bases between them. CDR3 residues: CASSLSVGPTDTQYF. Written as DNA, the CDR3 is TGTGCCAGCAGCTTATCGGTGGGGCCGACAGATACGCAGTATTTT.

The chain uses TRBV7-9 and TRBJ1-1; D gene unclear. CDR1 SEHNR and CDR2 FQNEAQ come from the germline V gene (reference sequence). The V end lost 2 bases, the J end lost 0 bases, and 10 bases lay between the germline ends. The length of the CDR3 is 15 residues. The CDR3 reads CASSLYKTMNTEAFF. CDR3 nucleotides: TGTGCCAGCAGCTTATACAAGACTATGAACACTGAAGCTTTCTTT.

The chain couples TRBV18 to TRBJ1-4, with 10 bases identical to TRBD1. CDR3 size: 15 residues. Per the germline V gene, CDR1 is KGHSH and CDR2 is LQKENI. V lost 6 bases and J lost 4; bases outside the gene matches: 5. CDR3 region: CASSPGQGNNEKLFF. In DNA, the CDR3 is TGTGCCAGCTCCCCGGGACAGGGGAATAATGAAAAACTGTTTTTT.

The V call is TRBV10-3, the J call TRBJ2-5; D not certain. The CDR3 has 12 residues. V was trimmed by 8 bases and J by 1 base, leaving 8 bases between them. Germline CDR1 ENHRY, CDR2 SYGVKD. CDR3 DNA sequence: TGTGCCATCGGGCTGACCCAAGAGACCCAGTACTTC. Translated: CAIGLTQETQYF.

V gene TRBV27 combines with J gene TRBJ1-2; TRBD1 matches 7 bases. Germline values: CDR1 MNHEY, CDR2 SMNVEV (reference sequence). This CDR3 is built from 14 residues. With 7 bases clipped from V and 2 bases from J, the junction kept 7 bases outside the gene matches. In DNA, the CDR3 is TGTGCCAGCAAGGACAGGCTTAGCAACTATGGCTACACCTTC. Its protein product is CASKDRLSNYGYTF.

This sequence joins TRBV18 and TRBJ1-5, with a weak D call TRBD1 (6 bases). The germline gives CDR1 KGHSH, CDR2 LQKENI. The CDR3 extends over 15 amino acids. V dropped 2 bases and J dropped 5 bases, with 13 bases sitting between them. CDR3 in DNA: TGTGCCAGCTCACCAACCTCGCGGGGGCATCAGCCCCAGCATTTT. This gives the protein CASSPTSRGHQPQHF.

The CDR3 nucleotides are TGCGCCAGCAGCCAGACTTATAATAGCAATCAGCCCCAGCATTTT. Encoded protein: CASSQTYNSNQPQHF. The chain couples TRBV4-3 to TRBJ1-5; no clear D gene. The CDR3 extends over 15 amino acids. The V end was cut by 3 bases, the J end by 0 bases, with 9 bases between. From germline, CDR1 is LGHNA and CDR2 YSLEER.

The chain carries TRBV27 and TRBJ1-2, with D possibly matching TRBD1 (5 bases). Between the trimmed V and J ends, which lost 3 bases and 6 bases, there was a span of 11 bases. The germline V gene encodes CDR1 MNHEY and CDR2 SMNVEV (reference sequence). The CDR3 is 13 amino acids. CDR3: CASSFGGGDGYTF. In DNA, the CDR3 is TGTGCCAGCAGTTTTGGGGGGGGAGATGGCTACACCTTC.

The chain employs TRBV10-2 and TRBJ2-2; 16 bases line up with TRBD2. Germline loops: CDR1 WSHSY, CDR2 SAAADI. With V trimmed by 4 bases and J by 5 bases, 7 bases remained unmatched. The CDR3 is 18 amino acids. The CDR3 nucleotides read TGCGCCAGCAGTGGCCAGGGACTAGCGGGGGGGGTGACCGGGGAGCTGTTTTTT. This translates into CASSGQGLAGGVTGELFF.

This clone was observed once. V is TRBV10-3 and J is TRBJ2-7; D may be TRBD1 (5 bases). Germline V CDR1 and CDR2: ENHRY, SYGVKD. CDR3 length: 15 amino acids. Trimming stripped 4 bases from V and 1 base from J, with 14 bases between. CDR3 nucleotides: TGTGCCATCAGTGTAGGGGTGGCGGAGTCCTACGAGCAGTACTTC. It translates to CAISVGVAESYEQYF.